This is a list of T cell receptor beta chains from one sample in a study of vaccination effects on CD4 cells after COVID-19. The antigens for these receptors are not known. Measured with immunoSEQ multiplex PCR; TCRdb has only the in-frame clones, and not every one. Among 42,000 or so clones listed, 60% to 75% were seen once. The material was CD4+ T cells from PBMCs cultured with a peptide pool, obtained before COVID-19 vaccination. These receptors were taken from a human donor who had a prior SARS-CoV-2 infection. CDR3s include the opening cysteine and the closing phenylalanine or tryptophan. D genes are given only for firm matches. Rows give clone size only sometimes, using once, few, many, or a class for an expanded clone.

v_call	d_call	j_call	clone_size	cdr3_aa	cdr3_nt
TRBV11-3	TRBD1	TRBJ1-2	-	CASSTNIQGARWNYGYTF	TGTGCCAGCAGCACGAATATACAGGGGGCAAGATGGAACTATGGCTACACCTTC
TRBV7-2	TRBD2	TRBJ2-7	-	CASSFGLSGAYEQYF	TGTGCCAGCAGCTTTGGGCTAAGCGGGGCCTACGAGCAGTACTTC
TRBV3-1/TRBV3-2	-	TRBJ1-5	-	CASSLMTNQPQHF	TGTGCCAGCAGCCTCATGACCAATCAGCCCCAGCATTTT
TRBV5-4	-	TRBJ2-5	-	CASHHGDRETQYF	TGTGCCAGCCACCATGGGGACCGGGAGACCCAGTACTTC
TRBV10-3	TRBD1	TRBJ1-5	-	CAISESAGGLQPQHF	TGTGCCATCAGTGAGTCTGCAGGGGGGCTTCAGCCCCAGCATTTT
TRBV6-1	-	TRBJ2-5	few	CASSENARRSQYF	TGTGCCAGCAGTGAAAATGCACGGAGGTCCCAGTACTTC
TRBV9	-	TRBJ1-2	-	CASSVGSRDDGYTF	TGTGCCAGCAGCGTAGGCTCCAGGGATGATGGCTACACCTTC
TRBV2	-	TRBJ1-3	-	CASRVVGNTIYF	TGTGCCAGCAGAGTGGTTGGAAACACCATATATTTT
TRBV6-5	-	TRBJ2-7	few	CASSYGSEQYF	TGTGCCAGCAGTTACGGAAGCGAGCAGTACTTC
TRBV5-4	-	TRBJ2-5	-	CASSLKGSETQYF	TGTGCCAGCAGCTTAAAGGGGTCGGAGACCCAGTACTTC
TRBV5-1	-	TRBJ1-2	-	CASSLDVSASYGYTF	TGCGCCAGCAGCTTGGACGTATCTGCGAGCTATGGCTACACCTTC
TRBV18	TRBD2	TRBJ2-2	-	CASSQTSGTWNTGELFF	TGTGCCAGCTCACAGACTAGCGGTACCTGGAACACCGGGGAGCTGTTTTTT
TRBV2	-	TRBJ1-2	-	CASSGGPSNYGYTF	TGTGCCAGCAGCGGGGGACCGTCGAACTATGGCTACACCTTC
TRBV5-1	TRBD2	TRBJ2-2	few	CASGLTSGNTGELFF	TGCGCCAGCGGATTGACTAGCGGGAACACCGGGGAGCTGTTTTTT
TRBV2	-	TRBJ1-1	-	CASTLDVNTEAFF	TGTGCCAGCACACTGGACGTGAACACTGAAGCTTTCTTT
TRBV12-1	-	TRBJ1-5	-	CASSFAPGYSNQPQHF	TGTGCCAGCAGCTTTGCGCCCGGCTATAGCAATCAGCCCCAGCATTTT
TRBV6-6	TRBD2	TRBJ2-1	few	CASSTSLADNEQFF	TGTGCCAGCAGTACATCACTAGCGGACAATGAGCAGTTCTTC
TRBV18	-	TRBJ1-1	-	CASSPSASGVGTEAFF	TGTGCCAGCTCACCTTCTGCTTCAGGGGTTGGCACTGAAGCTTTCTTT
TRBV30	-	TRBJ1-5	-	CAWSGVNSNQPQHF	TGTGCCTGGAGTGGGGTTAATAGCAATCAGCCCCAGCATTTT
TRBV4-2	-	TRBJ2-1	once	CASSQVGVSSTPYNEQFF	TGTGCCAGCAGCCAAGTGGGAGTTTCGTCTACCCCCTACAATGAGCAGTTCTTC
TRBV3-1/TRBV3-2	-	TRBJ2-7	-	CASSHRRYEQYF	TGTGCCAGCAGCCATCGGCGCTACGAGCAGTACTTC
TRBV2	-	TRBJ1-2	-	CASSAAWRNVGYTF	TGTGCCAGCAGTGCGGCCTGGCGGAACGTTGGCTACACCTTC
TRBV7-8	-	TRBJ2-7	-	CASSLAGVRYEQYF	TGTGCCAGCAGCTTAGCCGGGGTACGGTACGAGCAGTACTTC